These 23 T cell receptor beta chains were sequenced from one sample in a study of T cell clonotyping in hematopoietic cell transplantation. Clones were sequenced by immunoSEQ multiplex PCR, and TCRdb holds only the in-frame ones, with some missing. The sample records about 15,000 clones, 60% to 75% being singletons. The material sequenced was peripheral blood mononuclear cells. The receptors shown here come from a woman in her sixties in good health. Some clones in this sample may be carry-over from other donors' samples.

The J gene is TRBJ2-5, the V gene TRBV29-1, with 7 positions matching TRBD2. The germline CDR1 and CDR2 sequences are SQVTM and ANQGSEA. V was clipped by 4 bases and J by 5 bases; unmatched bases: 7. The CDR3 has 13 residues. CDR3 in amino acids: CSVVRDYPETQYF. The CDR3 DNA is TGCAGCGTTGTCAGGGACTACCCTGAGACCCAGTACTTC.

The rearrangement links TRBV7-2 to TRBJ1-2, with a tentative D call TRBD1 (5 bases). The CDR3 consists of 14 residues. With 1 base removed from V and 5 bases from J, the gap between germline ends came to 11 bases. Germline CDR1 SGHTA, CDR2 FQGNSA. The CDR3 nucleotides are TGTGCCAGCAGCTTAGAGTTTTCAGGGTATGGCTACACCTTC. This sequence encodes CASSLEFSGYGYTF. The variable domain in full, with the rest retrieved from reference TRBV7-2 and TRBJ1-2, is GAGVSQSPSNKVTEKGKDVELRCDPISGHTALYWYRQSLGQGLEFLIYFQGNSAPDKSGLPSDRFSAERTGGSVSTLTIQRTQQEDSAVYLCASSLEFSGYGYTFGSGTRLTVV.

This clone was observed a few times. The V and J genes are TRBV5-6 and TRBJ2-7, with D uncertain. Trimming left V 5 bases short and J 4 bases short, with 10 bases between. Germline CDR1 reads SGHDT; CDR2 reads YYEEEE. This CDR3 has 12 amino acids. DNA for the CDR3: TGTGCCAGCAGTTTCTCAACTTACGAGCAGTACTTC. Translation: CASSFSTYEQYF.

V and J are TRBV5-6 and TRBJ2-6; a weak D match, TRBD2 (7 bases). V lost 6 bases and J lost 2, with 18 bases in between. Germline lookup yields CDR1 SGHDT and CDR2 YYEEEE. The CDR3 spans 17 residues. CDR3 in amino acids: CASTPYRAGAGANVLTF. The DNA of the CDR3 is TGTGCCAGCACCCCCTACAGGGCGGGAGCTGGGGCCAACGTCCTGACTTTC.

The CDR3 here is CASSLEGPGAYDNEQFF. CDR3 nucleotides: TGCGCCAGCAGCCTCGAGGGGCCGGGGGCCTACGACAATGAGCAGTTCTTC. The chain employs TRBV4-1 and TRBJ2-1, with D possibly being TRBD1 or TRBD2 (6 bases each). V lost 4 bases and J 5 bases, leaving 21 bases between the germline ends. This CDR3 is 17 amino acids long. CDR1 MGHRA and CDR2 YSYEKL come from the germline V gene.

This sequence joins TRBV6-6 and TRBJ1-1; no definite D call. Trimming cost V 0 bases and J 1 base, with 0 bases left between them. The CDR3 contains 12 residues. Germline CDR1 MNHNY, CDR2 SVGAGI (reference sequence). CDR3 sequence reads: CASSYSNTEAFF. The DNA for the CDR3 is TGTGCCAGCAGTTACTCGAACACTGAAGCTTTCTTT.

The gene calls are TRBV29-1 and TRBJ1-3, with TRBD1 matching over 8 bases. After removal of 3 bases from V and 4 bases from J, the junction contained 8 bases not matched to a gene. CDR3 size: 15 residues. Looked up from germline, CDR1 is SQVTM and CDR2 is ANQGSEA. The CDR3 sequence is CSVERQGALGNTIYF. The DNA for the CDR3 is TGCAGCGTTGAGAGGCAGGGGGCATTGGGAAACACCATATATTTT.

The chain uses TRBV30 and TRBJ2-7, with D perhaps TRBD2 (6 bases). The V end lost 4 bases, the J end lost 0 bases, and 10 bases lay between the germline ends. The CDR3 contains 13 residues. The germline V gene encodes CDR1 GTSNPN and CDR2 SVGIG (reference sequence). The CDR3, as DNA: TGTGCCTGGAAGGTCGGGGGCTCCTACGAGCAGTACTTC. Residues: CAWKVGGSYEQYF.

The DNA for the CDR3 is TGTGCCTGGAGTCCCCTACAGAGCTCTGGAAACACCATATATTTT. This codes for CAWSPLQSSGNTIYF. The V gene is TRBV30, the J gene TRBJ1-3, with D unclear. The CDR3 is 15 amino acids. V was shortened by 2 bases and J by 0 bases, with 11 bases between the two germline ends. CDR1 is GTSNPN and CDR2 is SVGIG in the germline V gene (reference sequence).

The CDR3 DNA reads TGTGCCAGCAGTCGGGGCATGGCAAACACTGAAGCTTTCTTT. Translating it yields CASSRGMANTEAFF. This rearrangement joins TRBV6-5 to TRBJ1-1; the D gene is possibly TRBD1 (5 bases). Trimming took 5 bases from V and 2 from J, leaving 12 bases between them. This CDR3 is 14 amino acids long. Germline lookup yields CDR1 MNHEY and CDR2 SVGAGI.

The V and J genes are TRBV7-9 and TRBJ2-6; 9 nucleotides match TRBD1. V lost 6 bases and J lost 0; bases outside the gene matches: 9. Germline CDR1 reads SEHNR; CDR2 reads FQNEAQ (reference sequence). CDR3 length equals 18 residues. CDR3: CASRPSGTGSSGANVLTF. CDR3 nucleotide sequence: TGTGCCAGCAGACCGTCCGGGACAGGGAGCTCTGGGGCCAACGTCCTGACTTTC.

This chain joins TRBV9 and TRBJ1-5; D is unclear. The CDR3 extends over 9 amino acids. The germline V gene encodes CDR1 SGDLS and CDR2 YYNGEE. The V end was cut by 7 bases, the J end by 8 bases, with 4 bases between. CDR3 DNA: TGTGCCAGCGGGGAGCCCCAGCATTTT. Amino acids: CASGEPQHF.

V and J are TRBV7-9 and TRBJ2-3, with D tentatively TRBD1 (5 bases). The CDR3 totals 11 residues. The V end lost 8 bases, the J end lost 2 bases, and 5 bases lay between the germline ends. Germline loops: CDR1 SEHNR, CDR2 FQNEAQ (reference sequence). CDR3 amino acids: CASGATDTQYF. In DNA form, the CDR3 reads TGTGCCAGCGGGGCCACAGATACGCAGTATTTT.

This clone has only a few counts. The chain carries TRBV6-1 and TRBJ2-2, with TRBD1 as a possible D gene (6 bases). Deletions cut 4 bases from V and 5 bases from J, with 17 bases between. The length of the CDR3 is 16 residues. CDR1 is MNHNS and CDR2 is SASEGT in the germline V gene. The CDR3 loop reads CASSGGHGMRTGELFF. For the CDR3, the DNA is TGTGCCAGCAGTGGGGGACACGGAATGCGAACCGGGGAGCTGTTTTTT.

The CDR3 sequence is CASRANGAGNQPQHF. In nucleotides, the CDR3 is TGTGCCAGCAGGGCGAATGGGGCTGGCAATCAGCCCCAGCATTTT. This rearrangement joins TRBV28 to TRBJ1-5; D perhaps matches TRBD1 (5 bases). Trimming left V 6 bases short and J 2 bases short, with 14 bases between. In germline, CDR1 is MDHEN, CDR2 SYDVKM. The CDR3 has 15 residues.

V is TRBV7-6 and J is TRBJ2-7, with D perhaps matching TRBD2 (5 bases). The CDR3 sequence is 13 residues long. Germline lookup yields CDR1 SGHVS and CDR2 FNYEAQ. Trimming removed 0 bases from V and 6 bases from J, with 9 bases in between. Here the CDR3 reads CASSLARVSEQYF. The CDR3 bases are TGTGCCAGCAGCTTAGCGCGGGTGAGCGAGCAGTACTTC.

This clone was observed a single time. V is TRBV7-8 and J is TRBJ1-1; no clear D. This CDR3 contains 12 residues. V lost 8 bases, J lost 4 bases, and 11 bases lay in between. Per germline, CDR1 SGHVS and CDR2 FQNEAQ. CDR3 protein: CASHRGGTEAFF. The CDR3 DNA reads TGTGCCAGCCATAGAGGTGGCACTGAAGCTTTCTTT.

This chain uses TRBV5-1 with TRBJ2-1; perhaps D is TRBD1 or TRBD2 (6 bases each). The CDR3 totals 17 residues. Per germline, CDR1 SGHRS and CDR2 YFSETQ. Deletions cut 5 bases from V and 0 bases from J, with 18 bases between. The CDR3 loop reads CASRYGGGRGSYNEQFF. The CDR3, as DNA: TGCGCCAGCAGGTATGGAGGGGGACGGGGCTCCTACAATGAGCAGTTCTTC.

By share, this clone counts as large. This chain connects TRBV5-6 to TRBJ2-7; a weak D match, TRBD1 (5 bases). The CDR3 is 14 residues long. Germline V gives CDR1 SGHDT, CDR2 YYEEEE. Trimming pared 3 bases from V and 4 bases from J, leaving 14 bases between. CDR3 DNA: TGTGCCAGCAGCTCGGAATTCAGGGCTTACGAGCAGTACTTC. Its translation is CASSSEFRAYEQYF.

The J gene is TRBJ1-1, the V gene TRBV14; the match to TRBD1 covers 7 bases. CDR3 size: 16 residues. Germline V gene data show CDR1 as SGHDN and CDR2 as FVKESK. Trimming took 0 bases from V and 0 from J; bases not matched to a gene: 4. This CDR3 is CASSQDLGQLNTEAFF. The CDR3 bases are TGTGCCAGCAGCCAAGATTTGGGACAGTTGAACACTGAAGCTTTCTTT.

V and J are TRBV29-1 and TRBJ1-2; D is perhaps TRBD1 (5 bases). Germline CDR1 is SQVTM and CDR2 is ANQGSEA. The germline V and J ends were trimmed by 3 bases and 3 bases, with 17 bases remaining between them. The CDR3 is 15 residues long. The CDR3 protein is CSVEAGGDWDYGYTF. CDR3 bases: TGCAGCGTTGAGGCCGGGGGGGATTGGGACTATGGCTACACCTTC. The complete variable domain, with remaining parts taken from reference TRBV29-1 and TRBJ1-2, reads SAVISQKPSRDICQRGTSLTIQCQVDSQVTMMFWYRQQPGQSLTLIATANQGSEATYESGFVIDKFPISRPNLTFSTLTVSNMSPEDSSIYLCSVEAGGDWDYGYTFGSGTRLTVV.

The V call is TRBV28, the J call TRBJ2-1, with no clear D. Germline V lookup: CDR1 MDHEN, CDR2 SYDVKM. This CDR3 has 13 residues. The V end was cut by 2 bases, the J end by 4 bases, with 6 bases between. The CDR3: CASSLPGYNEQFF. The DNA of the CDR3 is TGTGCCAGCAGTTTACCAGGTTACAATGAGCAGTTCTTC.

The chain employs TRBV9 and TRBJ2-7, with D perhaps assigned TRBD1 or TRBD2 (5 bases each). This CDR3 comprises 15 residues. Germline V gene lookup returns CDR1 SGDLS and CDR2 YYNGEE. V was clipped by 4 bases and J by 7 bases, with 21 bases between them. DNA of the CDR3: TGTGCCAGCAGCTATACCGGGACGGCCTCGGAGGAGCAGTACTTC. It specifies CASSYTGTASEEQYF. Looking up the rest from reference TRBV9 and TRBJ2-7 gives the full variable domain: DSGVTQTPKHLITATGQRVTLRCSPRSGDLSVYWYQQSLDQGLQFLIQYYNGEERAKGNILERFSAQQFPDLHSELNLSSLELGDSALYFCASSYTGTASEEQYFGPGTRLTVT.